The 25 T cell receptor beta chains presented below share a single source sample, sequenced in a study of PD-1 blockade in classical Hodgkin lymphoma. Time point: cycle 4 day 1 (C4D1), after more than five weeks of nivolumab. Exposure to brentuximab vedotin varied, and each patient had relapsed following autologous stem cell transplantation. Generated by immunoSEQ multiplex PCR, the TCRdb table keeps only in-frame clones and is missing some. This table holds some 93,000 clones, more than 80% found once. Sequencing used peripheral blood mononuclear cells (PBMCs), obtained before the fourth cycle of nivolumab. These receptors all stem from a human donor with classical Hodgkin lymphoma.

The chain recombines TRBV5-4 with TRBJ1-1; TRBD1 matches at 7 bases. The germline V gene encodes CDR1 SGHNT and CDR2 YYREEE (reference sequence). The J segment lost 6 bases and the V segment lost 0 bases, leaving 8 bases of the junction unmatched. The CDR3 has 15 amino acids. CDR3 protein: CASSLVTGVYSEAFF. The DNA of the CDR3 is TGTGCCAGCAGCTTGGTCACAGGGGTTTATTCTGAAGCTTTCTTT.

This clone has a single count. This chain links TRBV27 with TRBJ2-7; TRBD1 aligns across 7 bases. There are 16 residues in the CDR3. Trimming took 6 bases from V and 0 from J; bases not matched to a gene: 11. Germline assignment: CDR1 MNHEY and CDR2 SMNVEV (reference sequence). Here the CDR3 DNA reads TGTGCCAGCAGCCCTAGAACGGGACAGAGCTCCTACGAGCAGTACTTC. Residues: CASSPRTGQSSYEQYF.

The chain recombines TRBV5-1 with TRBJ2-3; D is perhaps TRBD2 (5 bases). CDR1 is SGHRS and CDR2 is YFSETQ in the germline V gene. The V end was cut by 0 bases, the J end by 4 bases, with 6 bases between. The CDR3 runs 13 residues. CDR3 sequence: CASSLAGADTQYF. CDR3 in DNA: TGCGCCAGCAGCTTGGCCGGGGCAGATACGCAGTATTTT.

The chain links TRBV30 to TRBJ2-2; 8 bases match TRBD2. The CDR3 totals 15 residues. Germline lookup yields CDR1 GTSNPN and CDR2 SVGIG (reference sequence). V lost 1 base to trimming and J lost 5 bases; unmatched junction nucleotides: 6. DNA for the CDR3: TGTGCCTGGAGTGACACTAGCGGAGGGACCGGGGAGCTGTTTTTT. It yields the protein CAWSDTSGGTGELFF.

The J gene is TRBJ2-1, the V gene TRBV5-4; D possibly corresponds to TRBD2 (6 bases). The V end was cut by 0 bases, the J end by 5 bases, with 12 bases between. The length of the CDR3 is 15 residues. Per germline, CDR1 SGHNT and CDR2 YYREEE (reference sequence). The CDR3: CASSLVLAEDNEQFF. CDR3 coding DNA: TGTGCCAGCAGCTTGGTACTAGCAGAGGACAATGAGCAGTTCTTC.

The DNA of the CDR3 is TGTGCCAGCAGCTTACGTGGGACAGCGGATACGCAGTATTTT. Its translation is CASSLRGTADTQYF. The rearrangement links TRBV7-3 to TRBJ2-3; 7 bases fit TRBD1. Per germline, CDR1 SGHTA and CDR2 FQGTGA. CDR3 length: 14 amino acids. V was clipped by 2 bases and J by 6 bases; unmatched bases: 5.

The rearrangement uses TRBV5-4 and TRBJ2-1; D perhaps matches TRBD2 (5 bases). This CDR3 spans 13 amino acids. Trimming took 0 bases from V and 7 from J, leaving 8 bases between them. CDR1 is SGHNT, CDR2 YYREEE, per germline (reference sequence). CDR3 DNA: TGTGCCAGCAGCTTGGGCCCGGGAAATGAGCAGTTCTTC. Its translation is CASSLGPGNEQFF. The complete variable domain, with remaining parts taken from reference TRBV5-4 and TRBJ2-1, reads ETGVTQSPTHLIKTRGQQVTLRCSSQSGHNTVSWYQQALGQGPQFIFQYYREEENGRGNFPPRFSGLQFPNYSSELNVNALELDDSALYLCASSLGPGNEQFFGPGTRLTVL.

The chain uses TRBV29-1 and TRBJ1-2; weak D call: TRBD1 (6 bases). Trimming removed 6 bases from V and 4 bases from J, with 12 bases in between. This CDR3 is 12 amino acids long. The germline V gene has CDR1 SQVTM and CDR2 ANQGSEA. CDR3 protein: CSVAGQPYGYTF. CDR3 nucleotide sequence: TGCAGCGTCGCCGGACAGCCCTATGGCTACACCTTC.

The chain links TRBV7-6 to TRBJ2-3; no reliable D call. Deletions cut 1 base from V and 4 bases from J, with 21 bases between. This CDR3 has 18 residues. The V gene's germline CDR1 is SGHVS and CDR2 FNYEAQ. The CDR3, as DNA: TGTGCCAGCAGCTTAGTTAGTAGCCAGCGACCACCGGCAGATACGCAGTATTTT. This encodes CASSLVSSQRPPADTQYF.

The sample holds a few counts of this clone. J is TRBJ2-3 and V is TRBV7-2, with 7 bases identical to TRBD1. V shed 6 bases, J shed 0 bases, and the junction held 6 bases outside the gene matches. The CDR3 consists of 15 residues. Germline assignment: CDR1 SGHTA and CDR2 FQGNSA. The CDR3 here is CASRSTGYSTDTQYF. The CDR3 DNA reads as TGTGCCAGCAGATCGACAGGGTATAGCACAGATACGCAGTATTTT.

This clone was seen a handful of times. V usage is TRBV6-5 and J usage is TRBJ1-5; possible D gene TRBD1, 5 bases. V gave up 0 bases and J gave up 9 bases, with 9 bases separating them. The germline gives CDR1 MNHEY, CDR2 SVGAGI. This CDR3 is built from 13 residues. The CDR3 reads CASSYSRGTPQHF. The CDR3, as DNA: TGTGCCAGCAGTTACTCCCGGGGGACGCCCCAGCATTTT.

There are a few counts of this clone. V and J are TRBV30 and TRBJ1-1; no clear D. V lost 0 bases and J lost 8, with 7 bases in between. Germline V gene data show CDR1 as GTSNPN and CDR2 as SVGIG (reference sequence). The CDR3 is made up of 11 amino acids. The CDR3 here is CAWSVLLEAFF. CDR3 nucleotides: TGTGCCTGGAGTGTACTCCTAGAAGCTTTCTTT.

This chain links TRBV5-1 with TRBJ2-7; TRBD2 aligns across 11 bases. After removal of 5 bases from V and 3 bases from J, the junction contained 7 bases not matched to a gene. CDR1 is SGHRS, CDR2 YFSETQ, per germline. CDR3 length: 15 residues. CDR3 sequence reads: CASRFTTSGDYEQYF. CDR3 nucleotides: TGCGCCAGCAGATTTACGACTAGCGGGGACTACGAGCAGTACTTC. Variable domain in full (rest from reference TRBV5-1 and TRBJ2-7): KAGVTQTPRYLIKTRGQQVTLSCSPISGHRSVSWYQQTPGQGLQFLFEYFSETQRNKGNFPGRFSGRQFSNSRSEMNVSTLELGDSALYLCASRFTTSGDYEQYFGPGTRLTVT.

The J gene is TRBJ2-2, the V gene TRBV4-2; 10 bases match TRBD2. With V trimmed by 6 bases and J by 4 bases, 5 bases remained unmatched. Germline V gene sequence: CDR1 LGHNA, CDR2 YNFKEQ. CDR3 size: 15 residues. CDR3: CASRREREGTGELFF. CDR3 nucleotide sequence: TGTGCCAGCAGACGCGAGCGGGAGGGCACCGGGGAGCTGTTTTTT.

This chain joins TRBV19 and TRBJ2-2; D might be TRBD1 (5 bases). The CDR3 runs 14 residues. Trimming took off 4 bases at V and 8 bases at J, with 14 bases between the two ends. The germline CDR1 and CDR2 sequences are LNHDA and SQIVND (reference sequence). CDR3 DNA sequence: TGTGCCAGTAGTACCCTTAAGGGGCCGGGGGAGCTGTTTTTT. It translates to CASSTLKGPGELFF.

This chain joins TRBV5-1 and TRBJ1-5, with a weak D call TRBD1 (5 bases). This CDR3 has 15 amino acids. Trimming pared 0 bases from V and 0 bases from J, leaving 7 bases between. Germline V gives CDR1 SGHRS, CDR2 YFSETQ. CDR3 sequence (DNA): TGCGCCAGCAGCTTGGGGGGCCATAGCAATCAGCCCCAGCATTTT. This sequence encodes CASSLGGHSNQPQHF.

The gene calls are TRBV30 and TRBJ2-5; unclear D gene. Per the germline V gene, CDR1 is GTSNPN and CDR2 is SVGIG (reference sequence). V gave up 0 bases and J gave up 6 bases, with 14 bases separating them. This CDR3 has 14 residues. CDR3 residues: CAWSVGQERKTQYF. The CDR3 nucleotides read TGTGCCTGGAGTGTAGGGCAAGAAAGGAAGACCCAGTACTTC.

This chain uses TRBV7-8 with TRBJ1-2; tentative D call: TRBD1 (6 bases). Deletions cut 1 base from V and 8 bases from J, with 14 bases between. Germline loops: CDR1 SGHVS, CDR2 FQNEAQ. The CDR3 spans 14 residues. For the CDR3, the DNA is TGTGCCAGCAGCTTAGTGCCAGGGGTAGCAGGCTACACCTTC. Its translation is CASSLVPGVAGYTF.

The J gene is TRBJ2-1, the V gene TRBV5-1; D gene ambiguous. The CDR3 runs to 14 residues. Germline V gene data show CDR1 as SGHRS and CDR2 as YFSETQ. V shed 3 bases and J shed 4 bases, with 11 bases lying between them. The CDR3 DNA reads TGCGCCAGCAGCTCCTCGACCCCTTACAATGAGCAGTTCTTC. Amino acids: CASSSSTPYNEQFF.

The genes are TRBV6-5 and TRBJ2-1, with 8 bases aligning to TRBD1. Germline V gives CDR1 MNHEY, CDR2 SVGAGI. The CDR3 is 15 amino acids. J lost 8 bases, V lost 6 bases, and 12 bases had no gene match. The CDR3 sequence is CASSTQGAWRDEQFF. The CDR3 DNA follows: TGTGCCAGCAGCACGCAGGGGGCCTGGAGGGATGAGCAGTTCTTC.

The chain recombines TRBV29-1 with TRBJ1-1; D call uncertain. The CDR3 has 14 residues. CDR1 and CDR2 (germline): SQVTM, ANQGSEA. Trimming stripped 4 bases from V and 0 bases from J, with 12 bases between. The CDR3 loop reads CSVVQTLMNTEAFF. CDR3 sequence (DNA): TGCAGCGTTGTACAGACACTCATGAACACTGAAGCTTTCTTT.

This chain links TRBV6-6 with TRBJ2-7, with a tentative D call TRBD1 (6 bases). CDR3 length: 13 residues. V was clipped by 4 bases and J by 0 bases, with 7 bases between them. CDR1 is MNHNY, CDR2 SVGAGI, per germline (reference sequence). The CDR3: CASSLGGSYEQYF. The CDR3 coding sequence is TGTGCCAGCAGTTTAGGGGGCTCCTACGAGCAGTACTTC.

The gene calls are TRBV5-1 and TRBJ2-4, with D perhaps TRBD2 (7 bases). The CDR3 covers 17 residues. Germline V gives CDR1 SGHRS, CDR2 YFSETQ. The V and J ends lost 6 bases and 6 bases respectively, with 25 bases between them. CDR3: CASKPTVTGGARNIQYF. CDR3 coding DNA: TGCGCCAGCAAACCTACGGTAACGGGGGGCGCGAGAAACATTCAGTACTTC.

The CDR3 nucleotides are TGTGCCAGCAGCTTAATCAGTCTTAATGAAAAACTGTTTTTT. Translated, it gives CASSLISLNEKLFF. J is TRBJ1-4 and V is TRBV11-2; unclear D gene. Germline V gives CDR1 SGHAT, CDR2 FQNNGV. V was cut by 2 bases and J by 4 bases, with 8 bases left in between. The CDR3 spans 14 residues.

The genes are TRBV10-1 and TRBJ2-7; no clear D. Germline V gives CDR1 WNHNN, CDR2 SYGVQD (reference sequence). Trimming cost V 2 bases and J 3 bases, with 5 bases left between them. This CDR3 is built from 12 residues. Here the CDR3 reads CASSEESYEQYF. As DNA, the CDR3 is TGCGCCAGCAGTGAGGAGAGCTACGAGCAGTACTTC.